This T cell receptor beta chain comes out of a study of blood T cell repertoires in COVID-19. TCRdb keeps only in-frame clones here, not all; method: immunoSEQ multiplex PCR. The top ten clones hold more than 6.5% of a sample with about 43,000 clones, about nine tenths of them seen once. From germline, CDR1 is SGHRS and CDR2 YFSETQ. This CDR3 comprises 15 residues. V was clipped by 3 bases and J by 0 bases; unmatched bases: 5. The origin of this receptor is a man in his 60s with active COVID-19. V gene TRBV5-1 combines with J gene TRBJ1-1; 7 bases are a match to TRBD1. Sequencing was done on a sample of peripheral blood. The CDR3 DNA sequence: TGCGCCAGCAGCTCCACAGGGGCCGTGAACACTGAAGCTTTCTTT. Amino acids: CASSSTGAVNTEAFF. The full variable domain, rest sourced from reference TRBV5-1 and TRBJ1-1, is KAGVTQTPRYLIKTRGQQVTLSCSPISGHRSVSWYQQTPGQGLQFLFEYFSETQRNKGNFPGRFSGRQFSNSRSEMNVSTLELGDSALYLCASSSTGAVNTEAFFGQGTRLTVV.